The 27 T cell receptor beta chains reported below all come from one sample, sequenced in a study of blood T cell repertoires in COVID-19. Measured with immunoSEQ multiplex PCR; TCRdb has only the in-frame clones, and not every one. The table shows 310,000 or so clones, with around 88% occurring only once. Sequenced input: PBMCs or T cells enriched from blood (not recorded which). The receptors originated from a middle-aged woman who had recovered from COVID-19.

V gene TRBV5-4 combines with J gene TRBJ1-2, with 8 bases fitting TRBD1. CDR3 size: 13 residues. Losses at the gene ends were 4 bases for V and 8 bases for J; bases not matched to a gene: 7. Per germline, CDR1 SGHNT and CDR2 YYREEE (reference sequence). The CDR3 here is CASSPQGAQGYTF. In DNA, the CDR3 is TGTGCCAGCAGCCCCCAGGGGGCGCAGGGCTACACCTTC.

The CDR3 spells CASSSRLAGSADTQYF. DNA of the CDR3: TGTGCCAGCAGTTCGAGACTAGCGGGAAGCGCAGATACGCAGTATTTT. The J gene is TRBJ2-3, the V gene TRBV7-6, with 11 bases lining up with TRBD2. The V gene end was trimmed by 6 bases and the J gene end by 4 bases; junction bases not matched to a gene: 9. Per germline, CDR1 SGHVS and CDR2 FNYEAQ. This CDR3 is 16 amino acids long.

The CDR3 DNA reads TGTGCCAGCAGTCGCGGGACTAGCGGATACAATGAGCAGTTCTTC. Protein: CASSRGTSGYNEQFF. The rearrangement joins TRBV28 to TRBJ2-1, with 11 bases that match TRBD2. The trim removed 5 bases at V and 4 bases at J, leaving 4 bases unmatched. Germline CDR1 is MDHEN and CDR2 is SYDVKM. The CDR3 sequence is 15 residues long.

V and J are TRBV2 and TRBJ2-1; D might be TRBD1 (6 bases). Germline V gives CDR1 SNHLY, CDR2 FYNNEI. The CDR3 totals 12 residues. Trimming shortened V by 7 bases and J by 15 bases, and 19 bases separated the two germline ends. The CDR3 nucleotides are TGTGCCAGCATCGTGGAGGCAGGGGATATGTTCTTC. Translating gives CASIVEAGDMFF.

This clone was counted once. In nucleotides, the CDR3 is TGTGCCAGCTCACGGGGACTAGGGACAGATACGCAGTATTTT. It is translated as CASSRGLGTDTQYF. The chain has TRBV18 and TRBJ2-3, with 8 bases aligning to TRBD2. The CDR3 spans 14 residues. Germline values: CDR1 KGHSH, CDR2 LQKENI. V shed 4 bases, J shed 3 bases, and the junction held 3 bases outside the gene matches.

The genes are TRBV6-2 or TRBV6-3 and TRBJ2-1; D ambiguous. The CDR3 contains 13 residues. Germline CDR1 reads MNHEY; CDR2 reads SVGEGT. Trimming stripped 4 bases from V and 2 bases from J, with 6 bases between. The CDR3 DNA sequence: TGTGCCAGCAGTTGGCTCACCTACAATGAGCAGTTCTTC. Its translation is CASSWLTYNEQFF.

This chain connects TRBV2 to TRBJ2-6; D is perhaps TRBD2 (6 bases). Trimming shortened V by 10 bases and J by 0 bases, and 13 bases separated the two germline ends. This CDR3 contains 15 residues. Germline CDR1 SNHLY, CDR2 FYNNEI. CDR3 loop: CATEGLNSGANVLTF. CDR3 coding DNA: TGTGCCACCGAGGGACTGAACTCTGGGGCCAACGTCCTGACTTTC.

The chain has TRBV18 and TRBJ2-7; TRBD2 might be the D (6 bases). This CDR3 has 15 amino acids. Germline V gene data show CDR1 as KGHSH and CDR2 as LQKENI. V dropped 5 bases and J dropped 4 bases, with 18 bases sitting between them. The CDR3 DNA is TGTGCCAGCTCAACGTCTTTGACTAGTAATTACGAGCAGTACTTC. It translates to CASSTSLTSNYEQYF.

This clone was picked up one time. The chain employs TRBV7-9 and TRBJ2-3; D might be TRBD2 (5 bases). Germline loops: CDR1 SEHNR, CDR2 FQNEAQ (reference sequence). The CDR3 consists of 14 residues. V lost 5 bases to trimming and J lost 2 bases, with 11 bases between them. The CDR3 loop is CASSAEDSTDTQYF. CDR3 bases: TGTGCCAGCAGCGCCGAGGACTCCACAGATACGCAGTATTTT.

The rearrangement joins TRBV27 to TRBJ1-2; 8 positions agree with TRBD1. Germline V lookup: CDR1 MNHEY, CDR2 SMNVEV (reference sequence). V dropped 4 bases and J dropped 5; count of bases not matched to a gene: 6. This CDR3 comprises 14 residues. The CDR3 region is CASSSGQGRYGYTF. The CDR3 DNA is TGTGCCAGCAGTTCCGGACAGGGAAGATATGGCTACACCTTC.

J is TRBJ2-2 and V is TRBV9, with unresolved D. Germline lookup yields CDR1 SGDLS and CDR2 YYNGEE. The CDR3 covers 14 residues. Trimming took off 0 bases at V and 5 bases at J, with 8 bases between the two ends. Here the CDR3 reads CASSVAGRTGELFF. CDR3 nucleotide sequence: TGTGCCAGCAGCGTAGCAGGCCGAACCGGGGAGCTGTTTTTT.

The CDR3 loop reads CASSLVLGGTDTQYF. CDR3 nucleotides: TGCGCCAGCAGCTTGGTGCTAGGTGGCACAGATACGCAGTATTTT. The chain is built from TRBV5-1 and TRBJ2-3, with D unresolved. The length of the CDR3 is 15 residues. The germline V gene has CDR1 SGHRS and CDR2 YFSETQ. V was clipped by 0 bases and J by 1 base, with 9 bases between them.

The rearrangement uses TRBV6-2 or TRBV6-3 and TRBJ1-6; 10 bases agree with TRBD1. With V trimmed by 1 base and J by 10 bases, 4 bases remained unmatched. CDR1 and CDR2 from the germline V gene are MNHEY and SVGEGT. CDR3 length: 15 amino acids. CDR3 region: CASSYFGTGESPLHF. CDR3 DNA: TGTGCCAGCAGTTACTTCGGGACAGGGGAATCACCCCTCCACTTT.

This chain connects TRBV3-1 (or the pseudogene TRBV3-2) to TRBJ1-6; tentatively, D is TRBD1 (5 bases). This CDR3 is built from 14 residues. The V end lost 1 base, the J end lost 9 bases, and 10 bases lay between the germline ends. Germline-derived CDR1 and CDR2 are LGHDT and YNNKEL (reference sequence). The CDR3 sequence: CASSQGGRGSPLHF. Here the CDR3 DNA reads TGTGCCAGCAGCCAAGGGGGCCGCGGTTCACCCCTCCACTTT.

V is TRBV28 and J is TRBJ2-1, with 13 bases that match TRBD2. Germline V gene sequence: CDR1 MDHEN, CDR2 SYDVKM. V lost 8 bases and J lost 10; bases outside the gene matches: 8. The CDR3 contains 14 residues. DNA for the CDR3: TGTGCCAGCGCCCCGGGACTAGCGGGAAAGGAGCAGTTCTTC. This sequence encodes CASAPGLAGKEQFF.

The rearrangement uses TRBV27 and TRBJ2-3, with 7 bases lining up with TRBD1. The CDR3 spans 15 residues. Trimming at V came to 6 bases and at J to 5 bases, leaving 11 bases not matched to a gene. Looked up from germline, CDR1 is MNHEY and CDR2 is SMNVEV (reference sequence). In DNA, the CDR3 is TGTGCCAGCAGATTACAGGGGCTAGGGGTAGATACGCAGTATTTT. Encoded protein: CASRLQGLGVDTQYF.

The chain recombines TRBV30 with TRBJ1-5, with D possibly TRBD1 on 5 matching bases. The V end lost 1 base, the J end lost 0 bases, and 10 bases lay between the germline ends. Germline V gene lookup returns CDR1 GTSNPN and CDR2 SVGIG (reference sequence). The CDR3 sequence is 15 residues long. The CDR3, as DNA: TGTGCCTGGAGTGCGGACACTTATAGCAATCAGCCCCAGCATTTT. This translates into CAWSADTYSNQPQHF.

This clone has only a few counts. This chain connects TRBV28 to TRBJ2-7, with TRBD1 matching over 7 bases. Germline V CDR1 and CDR2: MDHEN, SYDVKM. J lost 3 bases, V lost 2 bases, and 4 bases had no gene match. There are 14 residues in the CDR3. The CDR3 DNA follows: TGTGCCAGCAGTTTAGGACAGGTCCTCTACGAGCAGTACTTC. Encoded protein: CASSLGQVLYEQYF.

The chain carries TRBV7-9 and TRBJ1-3, with D possibly TRBD1 on 5 matching bases. Per germline, CDR1 SEHNR and CDR2 FQNEAQ (reference sequence). The CDR3 consists of 16 residues. Trimming removed 1 base at V and 0 bases at J, with 10 bases between. CDR3 DNA: TGTGCCAGCAGCTTAGGACAGCCAAGCTCTGGAAACACCATATATTTT. Its translation: CASSLGQPSSGNTIYF.

This clone was seen just once. The gene calls are TRBV7-2 and TRBJ2-1, with D perhaps TRBD1 (5 bases). Germline V CDR1 and CDR2: SGHTA, FQGNSA. Deletions cut 5 bases from V and 5 bases from J, with 16 bases between. The CDR3 runs 15 residues. CDR3 sequence (DNA): TGTGCCAGCAGCCTCCAGGGTTCGGCCAACAATGAGCAGTTCTTC. Translated: CASSLQGSANNEQFF.

The chain joins TRBV7-2 to TRBJ1-4; possibly TRBD1 for D (6 bases). The CDR3 contains 16 residues. Germline CDR1 and CDR2: SGHTA and FQGNSA. Deletions cut 1 base from V and 8 bases from J, with 17 bases between. The CDR3 DNA follows: TGTGCCAGCAGCTTAGGGGGCCCAGGGGTTGGGGAAAAACTGTTTTTT. This encodes CASSLGGPGVGEKLFF.

This clone occurred once. The chain combines TRBV20-1 with TRBJ1-2; D remains ambiguous. The V end was cut by 3 bases, the J end by 4 bases, with 9 bases between. The CDR3 contains 12 residues. The germline V gene has CDR1 DFQATT and CDR2 SNEGSKA (reference sequence). The CDR3 reads CSASGFGYGYTF. CDR3 nucleotide sequence: TGCAGTGCTAGTGGCTTCGGCTATGGCTACACCTTC.

This clone came up once. V gene TRBV7-8 combines with J gene TRBJ2-1; the match to TRBD2 covers 8 bases. V dropped 0 bases and J dropped 6; count of bases not matched to a gene: 10. The length of the CDR3 is 17 residues. Germline CDR1 SGHVS, CDR2 FQNEAQ. CDR3 in amino acids: CASSLARAVAGFNEQFF. As DNA, the CDR3 is TGTGCCAGCAGCTTAGCGAGGGCGGTAGCGGGGTTCAATGAGCAGTTCTTC.

The rearrangement links TRBV28 to TRBJ2-7; D gene ambiguous. V lost 7 bases and J lost 8, with 12 bases in between. Germline assignment: CDR1 MDHEN and CDR2 SYDVKM. The CDR3 has 11 residues. The CDR3 region is CASTYLGQQYF. For the CDR3, the DNA is TGTGCCAGCACCTATCTTGGGCAGCAGTACTTC. Complete variable domain (other parts from reference TRBV28 and TRBJ2-7): DVKVTQSSRYLVKRTGEKVFLECVQDMDHENMFWYRQDPGLGLRLIYFSYDVKMKEKGDIPEGYSVSREKKERFSLILESASTNQTSMYLCASTYLGQQYFGPGTRLTVT.

This chain connects TRBV7-9 to TRBJ2-7; the D is unclear. From germline, CDR1 is SEHNR and CDR2 FQNEAQ (reference sequence). The CDR3 covers 13 residues. V gave up 3 bases and J gave up 0 bases, with 6 bases separating them. The CDR3 DNA reads as TGTGCCAGCAGCTTCCAGGTCTCCTACGAGCAGTACTTC. It specifies CASSFQVSYEQYF.

The CDR3 protein is CASSPRTGKVGGYTF. DNA for the CDR3: TGTGCCAGCAGCCCGAGGACAGGGAAGGTTGGGGGCTACACCTTC. The J gene is TRBJ1-2, the V gene TRBV5-4; 8 positions agree with TRBD1. The ends lost 4 bases at V and 8 bases at J; junction bases unmatched: 13. Germline V gives CDR1 SGHNT, CDR2 YYREEE (reference sequence). This CDR3 is built from 15 residues.

V gene TRBV20-1 combines with J gene TRBJ2-1; TRBD1 matches 9 bases. This CDR3 region has 13 residues. The V gene's germline CDR1 is DFQATT and CDR2 SNEGSKA (reference sequence). V gave up 3 bases and J gave up 5 bases; unmatched junction bases: 2. The CDR3 loop is CSASRDRDNEQFF. CDR3 bases: TGCAGTGCTAGTAGGGACAGGGACAATGAGCAGTTCTTC.